This entry is about one TCR beta chain. Its antigen is not known. The sample belongs to a study of T-cell memory formation after mild COVID-19. Study-level findings and limits: Second-wave clones with a day 37 peak had unconfirmed SARS-CoV-2 specificity.

TCRdb independently ran MiXCR on the 5' RACE reads; one entry per CDR3 protein. The sample shows about 200,000 distinct CDR3 sequences, around 16% of them seen only once. The origin of this receptor is an adult woman who had mild COVID-19 (a few samples of this study predate the infection). Cell type and time point are not known. What was sequenced was PBMCs or a T cell subset sorted from them (not recorded which).

CDR3 sequence: CAIRIEDRVPYNEQFF. The CDR3 DNA reads TGTGCCATCAGAATTGAAGACAGGGTCCCCTACAATGAGCAGTTCTTC. The V and J genes are TRBV10-3 and TRBJ2-1; 7 nucleotides align to TRBD1. The length of the CDR3 is 16 residues. With 6 bases clipped from V and 2 bases from J, the junction kept 10 bases outside the gene matches. In germline, CDR1 is ENHRY, CDR2 SYGVKD.